These T cell receptor beta chains were read from a single sample in a study of T cell responses to AZD1222 COVID-19 vaccine. Assay: immunoSEQ multiplex PCR; the TCRdb copy retains only in-frame clones and omits some. The table lists 75,000 to 90,000 clones, roughly 90% of them singletons. Sequenced here: peripheral blood, sampled on day 0 of AZD1222 vaccination. The receptors shown here come from an adult in good health. Each CDR3 is given with its conserved first and last residue. D genes are given only for firm matches. Size values are once, few and many counts, or a class for expanded clones, and some rows have none.

v_gene	d_gene	abundance	j_gene	len	CDR3nt	CDR3aa
TRBV28	NA	NA	TRBJ1-1	16	TGTGCCAGCACATTCACCCTCAGGGGAGGAGGCACTGAAGCTTTCTTT	CASTFTLRGGGTEAFF
TRBV7-9	NA	once	TRBJ1-4	15	TGTGCCAGCAGCTTCGGGGGTACCCCTAATGAAAAACTGTTTTTT	CASSFGGTPNEKLFF
TRBV19	NA	NA	TRBJ2-7	11	TGTGCCAGTAGTGCCGGGTCACAGCAGTACTTC	CASSAGSQQYF
TRBV28	TRBD1	NA	TRBJ1-4	15	TGTGCCAGCAGCGAAGGGGACAGGGGGCGTGAAAAACTGTTTTTT	CASSEGDRGREKLFF
TRBV3-1/TRBV3-2	NA	NA	TRBJ1-5	18	TGTGCCAGCAGCCAAGATCGTAGCAGGGGCTATAGCAATCAGCCCCAGCATTTT	CASSQDRSRGYSNQPQHF
TRBV7-2	NA	NA	TRBJ2-2	16	TGTGCCAGCAGTCCCACAGGGGGGGCGTGGACCGGGGAGCTGTTTTTT	CASSPTGGAWTGELFF
TRBV2	TRBD1	NA	TRBJ2-2	14	TGTGCCAGCAAGGGACAGACAAACACCGGGGAGCTGTTTTTT	CASKGQTNTGELFF
TRBV5-6	NA	NA	TRBJ2-3	14	TGTGCCAGCAGCTTGACAGGGATCACAGATACGCAGTATTTT	CASSLTGITDTQYF
TRBV11-3	NA	NA	TRBJ1-6	13	TGTGCCAGCAGCTTACAGGGGAATTCACCCCTCCACTTT	CASSLQGNSPLHF
TRBV28	NA	NA	TRBJ1-2	12	TGTGCCAGCAGTCTTCAGGGAAAAGGCTACACCTTC	CASSLQGKGYTF